The source of this T cell receptor beta chain is a study of cytotoxic CD8 clonotypes in ibrutinib-treated CLL. Study details: Sequenced samples delivered averages of around 250,000 productive templates and roughly 94,000 productive rearrangements. Broader study findings: Baseline levels of clonality went above those of age-matched healthy donors and moved with circulating CD8+ T-cell counts.

Libraries were prepared by immunoSEQ multiplex PCR; TCRdb keeps only in-frame clonotypes and omits some of them. The table lists about 130,000 clones, under 90% of them singletons. The CDR3 contains 13 residues. The V end was cut by 7 bases, the J end by 4 bases, with 14 bases between. CDR1 is SEHNR, CDR2 FQNEAQ, per germline (reference sequence). This clone was seen more than once but under ten times. No antigen is known for it. The chain is built from TRBV7-9 and TRBJ2-7; D could derive from TRBD1 or TRBD2 (5 bases each). The sample was PBMCs, taken after 24 months of ibrutinib treatment. This sequence originates from a human donor with chronic lymphocytic leukemia. The CDR3, as DNA: TGTGCCAGCACCATCTTGGGGGTGTACGAGCAGTACTTC. Amino acids: CASTILGVYEQYF.